This TCR beta chain comes out of a study of early stage breast cancer tumors. Study in general: Of some 17 invasive breast tumors, twelve were hormone receptor-positive, HER2-negative. Findings and caveats of the study: Comparing each tissue with blood distinguished tumor from normal in most of the 16 patients.

Blood replicates held 0.5 ug DNA, tumor or normal breast approximately 1.5 ug, two each. The data were produced by immunoSEQ multiplex PCR, yet TCRdb's version contains in-frame clones alone and is incomplete. The repertoire holds about 29,000 clones, with just under 85% as singletons. Concerning this clone: Its antigen remains unidentified.

This sequence was found in a person aged 50-59 years with breast cancer. The sample comprised blood.

CDR3: CASSWDSDTQYF. Here the CDR3 DNA reads TGTGCCAGCAGCTGGGACTCAGATACGCAGTATTTT. V usage is TRBV5-6 and J usage is TRBJ2-3; tentatively, D is TRBD2 (6 bases). CDR1 SGHDT and CDR2 YYEEEE come from the germline V gene. Trimming left V 3 bases short and J 4 bases short, with 6 bases between. The CDR3 has 12 residues.